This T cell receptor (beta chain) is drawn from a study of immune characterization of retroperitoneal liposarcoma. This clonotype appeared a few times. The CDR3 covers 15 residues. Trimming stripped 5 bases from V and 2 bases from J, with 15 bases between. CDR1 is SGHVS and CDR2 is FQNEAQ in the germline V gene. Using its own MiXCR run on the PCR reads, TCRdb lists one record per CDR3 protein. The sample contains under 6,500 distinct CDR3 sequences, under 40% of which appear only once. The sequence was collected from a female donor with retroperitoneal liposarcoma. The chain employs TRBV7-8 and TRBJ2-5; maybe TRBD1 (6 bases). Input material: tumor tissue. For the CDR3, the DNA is TGTGCCAGCAGCACCCTTGACAGGCCTCAAGAGACCCAGTACTTC. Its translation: CASSTLDRPQETQYF.